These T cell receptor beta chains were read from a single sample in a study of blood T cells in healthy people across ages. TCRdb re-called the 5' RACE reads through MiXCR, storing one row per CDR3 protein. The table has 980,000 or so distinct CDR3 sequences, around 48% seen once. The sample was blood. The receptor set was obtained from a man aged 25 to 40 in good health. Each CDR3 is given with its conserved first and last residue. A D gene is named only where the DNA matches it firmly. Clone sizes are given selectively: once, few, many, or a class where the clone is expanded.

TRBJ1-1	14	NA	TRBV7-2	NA	CASSLSGANTEAFF	TGTGCCAGCAGCTTATCGGGGGCGAACACTGAAGCTTTCTTT
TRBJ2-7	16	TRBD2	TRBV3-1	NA	CASSQDALAGPNEQYF	TGTGCCAGCAGCCAAGATGCGCTAGCGGGGCCCAATGAGCAGTACTTC
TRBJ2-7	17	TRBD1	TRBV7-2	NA	CASSLRGGDRAIHEQYF	TGTGCCAGCAGCTTAAGGGGAGGGGACAGGGCTATACACGAGCAGTACTTC
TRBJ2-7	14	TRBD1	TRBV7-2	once	CASSFQTGEVEQYF	TGTGCCAGCAGCTTCCAGACAGGGGAGGTCGAGCAGTACTTC
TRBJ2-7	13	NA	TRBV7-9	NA	CASSLIEGSEQYF	TGTGCCAGCAGCTTAATTGAGGGTAGCGAGCAGTACTTC
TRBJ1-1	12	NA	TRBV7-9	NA	CASSFDSTEAFF	TGTGCCAGCAGTTTTGACAGCACTGAAGCTTTCTTT
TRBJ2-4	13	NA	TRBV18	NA	CASSPTQGREQYF	TGTGCCAGCTCACCAACGCAGGGTAGGGAGCAGTACTTC
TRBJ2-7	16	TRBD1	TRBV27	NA	CASRRNLGQGAGEQYF	TGTGCCAGCAGACGAAACCTGGGACAGGGGGCAGGCGAGCAGTACTTC
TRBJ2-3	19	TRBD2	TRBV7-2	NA	CASSSHPRRTSGRTDTQYF	TGTGCCAGCAGCTCACACCCCAGGAGGACTAGCGGGCGCACAGATACGCAGTATTTT
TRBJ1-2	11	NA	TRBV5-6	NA	CASSLRNGYTF	TGTGCCAGCAGCTTGAGGAACGGCTACACCTTC
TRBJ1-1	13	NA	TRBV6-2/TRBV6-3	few	CASSYDGNTEAFF	TGTGCCAGCAGTTACGACGGAAACACTGAAGCTTTCTTT
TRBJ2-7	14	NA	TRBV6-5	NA	CASSYGSSYYEQYF	TGTGCCAGCAGTTACGGTTCTAGCTACTACGAGCAGTACTTC
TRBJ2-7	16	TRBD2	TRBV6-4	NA	CASSESERGGYNEQYF	TGTGCCAGCAGTGAATCGGAACGGGGGGGGTACAATGAGCAGTACTTC
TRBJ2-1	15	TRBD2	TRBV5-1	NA	CASSPRTSVYNEQFF	TGCGCCAGCAGCCCCCGGACTAGCGTGTACAATGAGCAGTTCTTC
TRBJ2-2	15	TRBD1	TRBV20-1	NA	CSARVGQTFTGELFF	TGCAGTGCTAGAGTGGGACAGACGTTTACCGGGGAGCTGTTTTTT